This TCR beta chain was sequenced in a study of T cell repertoires in cytomegalovirus infection. The CDR3 totals 14 residues. Trimming took off 2 bases at V and 6 bases at J, with 12 bases between the two ends. The germline CDR1 and CDR2 sequences are SEHNR and FQNEAQ (reference sequence). Comments on this clonotype: Its antigen is undetermined.

Study results and limitations: In two of eight donors, the top clonotype was HLA-C-restricted CMV-specific.

TCRdb reanalysed the reads using MiXCR and keeps one entry per CDR3 protein. The profile shows some 920,000 distinct CDR3 sequences, 31% of them singletons. This clonotype was obtained from a human donor in good health (CMV status not recorded). Some clones in this sample may be carry-over from other donors' samples. The chain carries TRBV7-9 and TRBJ2-3; D is ambiguous. The sequences come from cultured CD8+ T cells from PBMCs, collected from culture after CMV antigen stimulation. CDR3 nucleotide sequence: TGTGCCAGCAGCTTATTCGACCCCACCGATACGCAGTATTTT. Protein sequence: CASSLFDPTDTQYF. Drawing the rest from reference TRBV7-9 and TRBJ2-3, the complete variable domain is DTGVSQNPRHKITKRGQNVTFRCDPISEHNRLYWYRQTLGQGPEFLTYFQNEAQLEKSRLLSDRFSAERPKGSFSTLEIQRTEQGDSAMYLCASSLFDPTDTQYFGPGTRLTVL.